A single sample is the source of the 32 T cell receptor beta chains below, sequenced in a study of tumor-infiltrating lymphocytes in primary liver carcinoma. Joint extraction of RNA and DNA used about 17-31 mg of bulk tissue that was unsorted. The input was around 530 ng total RNA; TCR beta cDNA was made from it with a constant-region primer. Investigators got TCR beta libraries out of three nested multiplex PCR rounds, done with slightly modified ARM-PCR. The first two PCR rounds, around 11 cycles each, used TRBV1-TRBV30 forward primers and a C-beta reverse primer. TCRdb independently ran MiXCR on the multiplex PCR reads; one entry per CDR3 protein. The sample includes tens of thousands of distinct CDR3 sequences, over 70% of them seen just once. The sample consisted of liver tumor tissue from sampling region 4. The subset: tumor region T4, right-lateral pole. All receptors derive from a woman in her 30s with primary liver carcinoma and hepatitis B virus infection.

V gene TRBV4-3 combines with J gene TRBJ2-1; D ambiguous. Germline-derived CDR1 and CDR2 are LGHNA and YSLEER. There are 16 residues in the CDR3. V was cut by 0 bases and J by 16 bases, with 25 bases left in between. CDR3 sequence (DNA): TGCGCCAGCAGCCAAGATTGGTACTACGCCTACAATGAACAATTCTTC. Translation gives CASSQDWYYAYNEQFF.

As regards this clonotype: At one of its ends the junction is not consistent with the germline gene, which may arise from a read error. V usage is TRBV4-3 and J usage is TRBJ1-2, with D tentatively TRBD1 (6 bases). Germline CDR1 is LGHNA and CDR2 is YSLEER. The CDR3 length is 15 residues. The CDR3 sequence is CASSQDRGRVDGYAF. In nucleotides, the CDR3 is TGCGCCAGCAGCCAAGACAGGGGCAGGGTGGATGGCTACGCCTTC.

This clonotype was seen a single time. Sequence at one end of the junction differs from germline and may be a read error. The V and J genes are TRBV4-1 and TRBJ2-3; D is unresolved. In germline, CDR1 is MGHRA, CDR2 YSYEKL. The length of the CDR3 is 18 residues. CDR3 loop: CASSQLDMVAEDSDTQYF. CDR3 coding DNA: TGCGCCAGCAGCCAACTAGACATGGTAGCTGAAGATTCGGATACGCAGTATTTC.

In the case of this clonotype: The missing conserved phenylalanine or tryptophan at the end of this CDR3 makes a read error likely. This chain uses TRBV4-3 with TRBJ1-2; D is perhaps TRBD1 (5 bases). Germline values: CDR1 LGHNA, CDR2 YSLEER. This CDR3 is 15 amino acids long. CDR3 in DNA: TGCGCCATCAGCCAAGATTGGGGCAGGGTGATTGGCTACACCATC. Protein: CAISQDWGRVIGYTI.

As concerns this clonotype: This likely comes from a read error, as the CDR3 has no conserved phenylalanine or tryptophan at its end. The CDR3 nucleotides read TGCGCCAGCAGCCAAGATCTGGGGCGGGTAGGAGTAGGCGGGGAGCTGTTTATT. This gives the protein CASSQDLGRVGVGGELFI. The chain combines TRBV4-3 with TRBJ2-2, with D possibly being TRBD1 or TRBD2 (5 bases each). Germline loops: CDR1 LGHNA, CDR2 YSLEER. CDR3 length: 18 residues. V was cut by 0 bases and J by 7 bases, with 21 bases left in between.

Comment on this clonotype: A read error may produce the germline difference seen at one junction end. The chain combines TRBV12-3 or TRBV12-4 with TRBJ1-1; possibly TRBD1 for D (6 bases). CDR3 size: 17 residues. CDR3 residues: CASSQLPQGKGGPEAFF. The CDR3 DNA reads as TGTGCTAGCAGTCAGCTCCCCCAGGGGAAGGGGGGGCCTGAAGCTTTCTTT.

With respect to this clonotype: Relative to the germline gene, one junction end is altered; a read error may explain this. CDR3 sequence: CASSIGSSGPGETHYF. The CDR3, as DNA: TGTGCCAGCAGCATAGGGAGTAGCGGCCCGGGGGAGACCCATTACTTC. The chain is built from TRBV11-3 and TRBJ2-5; D may be TRBD2 (6 bases). The germline CDR1 and CDR2 sequences are SGHNT and YENEEA. This CDR3 spans 16 amino acids.

This clonotype was observed a single time. One end of the junction is discordant with germline, which a read error may explain. The chain uses TRBV12-3 or TRBV12-4 and TRBJ2-1; TRBD1 might be the D (6 bases). CDR3 length equals 15 residues. The CDR3 nucleotides read TGTGCCAGTAACCTGTCCGGGACAAGCGGACTTGAGCACTTCTTC. This encodes CASNLSGTSGLEHFF.

About this clonotype: The CDR3 carries no conserved terminal phenylalanine or tryptophan, so it likely arises from a read error. The chain employs TRBV6-1 and TRBJ2-5, with D tentatively TRBD2 (5 bases). V lost 2 bases to trimming and J lost 8 bases, with 15 bases between them. The CDR3 spans 14 residues. The V gene's germline CDR1 is MNHNS and CDR2 SASEGT. The CDR3 loop reads CASSERGQSSTQYV. CDR3 sequence (DNA): TGTGCCAGCAGTGAACGCGGGCAGTCTTCTACCCAGTACGTC.

The chain couples TRBV6-5 to TRBJ2-5, with D uncertain. This CDR3 region has 13 residues. Between the trimmed V and J ends, which lost 5 bases and 6 bases, there was a span of 13 bases. The germline CDR1 and CDR2 sequences are MNHEY and SVGAGI. The CDR3 sequence is CASSTDKRQTQYF. CDR3 coding DNA: TGTGCCAGCAGTACCGACAAGAGGCAGACCCAGTACTTC.

To note about this clonotype: An end of the junction does not agree with germline; a read error may underlie this. This chain connects TRBV5-6 to TRBJ1-5; 9 bases are a match to TRBD1. Germline assignment: CDR1 SGHDT and CDR2 YYEEEE. The CDR3 length is 14 residues. The CDR3 DNA is TGTGCCAGCAGCACAGGGGGCAGGAATCATCCCCAGCAATTT. Its protein is CASSTGGRNHPQQF.

A note on this clonotype: Without the conserved terminal phenylalanine or tryptophan, this CDR3 likely stems from a read error. The chain joins TRBV29-1 to TRBJ2-1; D is perhaps TRBD1 (5 bases). Germline V gene data show CDR1 as SQVTM and CDR2 as ANQGSEA. There are 12 residues in the CDR3. This CDR3 is CGALGDYNEQFV. The DNA for the CDR3 is TGCGGCGCCCTAGGGGACTACAATGAGCAGTTCGTC.

On this clonotype itself: Sequence at one end of the junction differs from germline and may be a read error. This rearrangement joins TRBV7-9 to TRBJ2-3; 7 positions agree with TRBD1. The CDR3 runs 16 residues. Per germline, CDR1 SEHNR and CDR2 FQNEAQ (reference sequence). This CDR3 reads CVSSLEMGQQENTQYF. The CDR3 nucleotides read TGTGTCAGCAGCTTAGAAATGGGACAGCAAGAAAATACGCAGTATTTT.

Points on this clonotype: A read error may produce the germline difference seen at one junction end. The chain is built from TRBV11-3 and TRBJ1-1; D is unresolved. This CDR3 contains 14 residues. Germline CDR1 SGHNT, CDR2 YENEEA. The CDR3 bases are TGCGCCAGCAGCTTAAAAGCGGCGATCTCTGAAGCTTTCTTT. It codes for CASSLKAAISEAFF.

About this clonotype: A single base separates this from a much larger clone, so it may be a read error. The V gene is TRBV30, the J gene TRBJ2-1; D is unclear. CDR1 GTSNPN and CDR2 SVGIG come from the germline V gene (reference sequence). The CDR3 runs 12 residues. CDR3 sequence reads: CTWSPRSWEQFF. The CDR3 DNA reads TGTACCTGGAGCCCGAGGAGTTGGGAGCAGTTCTTC.

This clonotype was seen more than once but under ten times. At one end the junction does not follow the germline gene, possibly because of a read error. V gene TRBV5-4 combines with J gene TRBJ2-3, with D maybe TRBD1 (5 bases). CDR3 length: 17 amino acids. Germline assignment: CDR1 SGHNT and CDR2 YYREEE (reference sequence). The CDR3 DNA sequence: TGTGCCAGTAGCTTAGACGGACACCCTCCACCCACCGATACGCAGTATTTT. Its translation: CASSLDGHPPPTDTQYF.

In regard to this clonotype: Relative to the germline gene, one junction end is altered; a read error may explain this. The chain combines TRBV28 with TRBJ2-1; D possibly uses TRBD1 or TRBD2 (5 bases each). The CDR3 length is 16 residues. Germline assignment: CDR1 MDHEN and CDR2 SYDVKM. CDR3 DNA sequence: TGTGCCAGCAGTTCACCGTTGGGGACCAGCTACAACGAGCAGTTCTTC. The encoded protein is CASSSPLGTSYNEQFF.

Regarding this clonotype: A much larger clone lies a single base off, so this may be a read error. This chain connects TRBV11-1 to TRBJ1-6; tentatively, D is TRBD1 (5 bases). CDR1 and CDR2 from the germline V gene are SGHAT and FQDESV (reference sequence). This CDR3 comprises 13 residues. Trimming pared 7 bases from V and 9 bases from J, leaving 13 bases between. For the CDR3, the DNA is TGTGCCAGCATCCGGACACTGGTTTCACCCCTCCACTTT. Protein sequence: CASIRTLVSPLHF.

As for this clonotype: The junction departs from germline at one end; a sequencing error may be responsible. V is TRBV29-1 and J is TRBJ1-1, with 7 bases lining up with TRBD1. Germline assignment: CDR1 SQVTM and CDR2 ANQGSEA. CDR3 length equals 12 residues. As DNA, the CDR3 is TGCAGCGTCAAGACAGGGAGCATTGAAGTTTTCTTT. It specifies CSVKTGSIEVFF. The full variable domain, with the rest looked up from reference TRBV29-1 and TRBJ1-1, is SAVISQKPSRDICQRGTSLTIQCQVDSQVTMMFWYRQQPGQSLTLIATANQGSEATYESGFVIDKFPISRPNLTFSTLTVSNMSPEDSSIYLCSVKTGSIEVFFGQGTRLTVV.

The rearrangement links TRBV11-2 to TRBJ2-7; weak D call: TRBD1 (5 bases). Trimming pared 0 bases from V and 4 bases from J, leaving 13 bases between. Germline loops: CDR1 SGHAT, CDR2 FQNNGV. The CDR3 extends over 15 amino acids. CDR3: CASSLDTGPGYEQYF. Written as DNA, the CDR3 is TGTGCCAGCAGCTTAGATACAGGCCCAGGGTACGAGCAGTACTTC. Full variable domain (outside the CDR3, taken from reference TRBV11-2 and TRBJ2-7): EAGVAQSPRYKIIEKRQSVAFWCNPISGHATLYWYQQILGQGPKLLIQFQNNGVVDDSQLPKDRFSAERLKGVDSTLKIQPAKLEDSAVYLCASSLDTGPGYEQYFGPGTRLTVT.

Comments on this clonotype: At one end the junction does not follow the germline gene, possibly because of a read error. The chain links TRBV28 to TRBJ2-7; possible D gene TRBD1, 6 bases. Germline loops: CDR1 MDHEN, CDR2 SYDVKM. The CDR3 sequence is 15 residues long. The CDR3 region is CASGFSGTPNYEQYF. The CDR3, as DNA: TGTGCCAGCGGCTTTTCGGGGACACCCAATTACGAACAGTACTTC.

Worth noting for this clonotype: The junction departs from germline at one end; a sequencing error may be responsible. V gene TRBV4-3 combines with J gene TRBJ1-2; D unresolved. Per germline, CDR1 LGHNA and CDR2 YSLEER. This CDR3 has 15 residues. DNA for the CDR3: TGTGCCAGCAGCCAAGATTGGGGTAGGGTGGATGGCTACATCTTC. Its protein product is CASSQDWGRVDGYIF.

In its sample, this clonotype was seen many times. The V gene is TRBV7-3, the J gene TRBJ2-2; D possibly uses TRBD1 or TRBD2 (7 bases each). CDR1 is SGHTA, CDR2 FQGTGA, per germline. Trimming took off 2 bases at V and 9 bases at J, with 13 bases between the two ends. CDR3 length equals 14 residues. In nucleotides, the CDR3 is TGTGCCAGCAGCTTACAGGGGGGGTCCCGGGAGCTGTTTTTT. The encoded protein is CASSLQGGSRELFF.

The rearrangement uses TRBV28 and TRBJ2-7; D remains ambiguous. Germline CDR1 reads MDHEN; CDR2 reads SYDVKM. Trimming removed 8 bases from V and 0 bases from J, with 20 bases in between. The CDR3 spans 16 residues. The CDR3 here is CASLPLDGWYSYEQYF. CDR3 nucleotides: TGTGCCAGCCTCCCTTTGGACGGATGGTACTCCTACGAGCAGTACTTC.

This clonotype appeared once. Mismatch with germline at one junction end may stem from a read error. The rearrangement uses TRBV11-2 and TRBJ1-3; perhaps TRBD1 as D (6 bases). CDR3 length equals 15 residues. Germline V CDR1 and CDR2: SGHAT, FQNNGV. DNA of the CDR3: TGTGCCAGCAGCTTATACAGGGAGACTGGAGACACTATATATTTC. Translated: CASSLYRETGDTIYF. Supplemented by reference TRBV11-2 and TRBJ1-3, the full variable domain reads EAGVAQSPRYKIIEKRQSVAFWCNPISGHATLYWYQQILGQGPKLLIQFQNNGVVDDSQLPKDRFSAERLKGVDSTLKIQPAKLEDSAVYLCASSLYRETGDTIYFGEGSWLTVV.

About this clonotype itself: One end of the junction varies from germline; a read error may be responsible. The rearrangement joins TRBV5-1 to TRBJ2-7; the match to TRBD2 covers 7 bases. Looked up from germline, CDR1 is SGHRS and CDR2 is YFSETQ. The CDR3 sequence is 14 residues long. CDR3 region: CASSFSGRTYEHYF. CDR3 bases: TGCGCCAGCAGCTTTAGCGGGCGAACCTACGAGCACTACTTC.

With regard to this clonotype: This may be a read error: a much more frequent sequence differs by one nucleotide. V is TRBV5-1 and J is TRBJ2-6; 12 bases line up with TRBD1. Per the germline V gene, CDR1 is SGHRS and CDR2 is YFSETQ. V dropped 4 bases and J dropped 2; count of bases not matched to a gene: 10. The CDR3 covers 19 residues. CDR3 nucleotides: TGCGCCAGCAGCCTCCAACCGGGACAGGGGGCTACTGGGGCCAACGTCCTGACTTTC. Translating gives CASSLQPGQGATGANVLTF.

This clonotype was seen a handful of times. Sequence at one end of the junction differs from germline and may be a read error. This chain uses TRBV6-1 with TRBJ2-2; the D gene could be TRBD1 or TRBD2 (6 bases each). This CDR3 is 19 amino acids long. The germline V gene has CDR1 MNHNS and CDR2 SASEGT. Written as DNA, the CDR3 is TGTGCCAGCAGTGAAACTCTTCCCGGGGGCGTCGCGAACACCGGGGAACTGTTTTTT. This encodes CASSETLPGGVANTGELFF.

About this clonotype: Germline and junction disagree at one end, which may indicate a read error. The chain links TRBV6-2 or TRBV6-3 to TRBJ1-2; the D is unclear. Germline V gene data show CDR1 as MNHEY and CDR2 as SVGEGT. The CDR3 runs to 15 residues. The CDR3 protein is CASGWELSVNYGYTF. The DNA for the CDR3 is TGTGCCAGCGGATGGGAATTATCCGTTAACTATGGTTACACCTTC.

This clonotype has a handful of counts. The chain combines TRBV12-3 or TRBV12-4 with TRBJ2-1, with TRBD2 matching over 11 bases. This CDR3 has 15 amino acids. V shed 6 bases and J 13 bases; nucleotides not matched to a gene: 14. The CDR3 region has the DNA TGTGCCAGCAGCCCGTCCGGGACTAGCGGACTCGAACAGTTCTTC. The encoded protein is CASSPSGTSGLEQFF.

As for this clonotype: Since the CDR3 does not end with the conserved phenylalanine or tryptophan, this likely comes from a read error. The J gene is TRBJ2-5, the V gene TRBV6-5; D is possibly TRBD1 (5 bases). The ends were cut back, 5 bases at V and 8 bases at J, with 15 bases in the middle. The CDR3 contains 13 residues. Per the germline V gene, CDR1 is MNHEY and CDR2 is SVGAGI. The CDR3 sequence: CASSTDKGLTQYL. The CDR3 nucleotides read TGTGCCAGCAGTACCGACAAGGGGCTAACCCAGTACTTA.

About this clonotype: The CDR3 carries no conserved terminal phenylalanine or tryptophan, so it likely arises from a read error. The CDR3 DNA is TGCGCCAGCAGCCAAGATTGGGGCATGGTGAGTGGCTACACCTCC. Protein product: CASSQDWGMVSGYTS. The chain couples TRBV4-3 to TRBJ1-2; a weak D match, TRBD1 (5 bases). The germline gives CDR1 LGHNA, CDR2 YSLEER. The CDR3 sequence is 15 residues long. V was trimmed by 0 bases and J by 7 bases, leaving 15 bases between them.